Sequencing of this TCR beta chain was carried out in a study of cytomegalovirus exposure and HLA in healthy donors. Study-level points and caveats: V- and J-gene trimming in TCR beta was tied to a missense DCLRE1C variant by an analysis performed later.

A word on this clone: The antigen is unknown.

With 60 Vbeta and 13 Jbeta primers, the PCR was carried out. The assay was immunoSEQ multiplex PCR, and TCRdb's table has in-frame clones only and misses some. The sample includes 80,000 to 100,000 clones, 65% to 75% of them seen just once. The CDR3 contains 15 residues. Germline lookup yields CDR1 SEHNR and CDR2 FQNEAQ (reference sequence). V lost 5 bases, J lost 7 bases, and 11 bases stayed unmatched. This TCR came from a man aged 25 to 45 in good health and CMV-seropositive. Sequenced: PBMCs. V is TRBV7-9 and J is TRBJ2-5, with 9 bases aligning to TRBD1. The CDR3 nucleotides are TGTGCCAGCAGCCGGGGGACAGGGCAGCGAGGGACCCAGTACTTC. Translating it yields CASSRGTGQRGTQYF.